One sample yielded the 22 T cell receptor beta chains listed below, sequenced in a study of T cell repertoires in cytomegalovirus infection. TCRdb ran MiXCR on the reads and lists one entry per CDR3 protein. The table shows approximately 170,000 distinct CDR3 sequences, with 17% occurring only once. What was sequenced was CD8+ T cells from PBMCs. The origin of the receptors is a human donor in good health (CMV status not recorded). Some clones in this sample may be carry-over from other donors' samples.

This clonotype has a handful of counts. The V and J genes are TRBV7-6 and TRBJ1-2, with D possibly TRBD1 on 6 matching bases. The CDR3 has 12 amino acids. V lost 5 bases and J lost 5, with 9 bases in between. Germline V gene lookup returns CDR1 SGHVS and CDR2 FNYEAQ. The CDR3 region is CASSNGQYGYTF. DNA of the CDR3: TGTGCCAGCAGCAACGGACAGTATGGCTACACCTTC.

This clonotype showed up many times. The chain uses TRBV6-1 and TRBJ2-3, with D unresolved. V was shortened by 6 bases and J by 4 bases, with 5 bases between the two germline ends. CDR1 MNHNS and CDR2 SASEGT come from the germline V gene. The CDR3 covers 11 residues. The CDR3 here is CASSRSDTQYF. The CDR3 DNA sequence: TGTGCCAGCAGCCGATCAGATACGCAGTATTTT.

The chain links TRBV14 to TRBJ2-7; 9 bases align to TRBD1. The CDR3 loop spans 15 amino acids. The germline V gene encodes CDR1 SGHDN and CDR2 FVKESK. The ends lost 4 bases at V and 0 bases at J; junction bases unmatched: 4. The chain's CDR3 is CASSRGQGLSYEQYF. DNA for the CDR3: TGTGCCAGCAGCCGGGGACAGGGACTCTCCTACGAGCAGTACTTC.

A few counts support this clonotype. The rearrangement uses TRBV7-9 and TRBJ2-7; D is possibly TRBD2 (6 bases). Germline V gene sequence: CDR1 SEHNR, CDR2 FQNEAQ (reference sequence). The CDR3 has 15 residues. V dropped 0 bases and J dropped 6 bases, with 15 bases sitting between them. DNA for the CDR3: TGTGCCAGCAGCTTAGCGAAGGGTCGGGGAGGCGAGCAGTACTTC. Protein sequence: CASSLAKGRGGEQYF.

J is TRBJ2-1 and V is TRBV29-1; 9 bases match TRBD1. V dropped 4 bases and J dropped 6; count of bases not matched to a gene: 7. The CDR3 loop spans 14 amino acids. Germline loops: CDR1 SQVTM, CDR2 ANQGSEA. The CDR3 DNA follows: TGCAGCGTTGGGGGGACAGGGATATCCAATGAGCAGTTCTTC. Protein: CSVGGTGISNEQFF.

This clonotype was found a few times. V is TRBV28 and J is TRBJ1-3; D is unclear. The CDR3 extends over 14 amino acids. Germline values: CDR1 MDHEN, CDR2 SYDVKM. Trimming stripped 3 bases from V and 4 bases from J, with 10 bases between. The CDR3 reads CASSFRGTGNTIYF. The DNA for the CDR3 is TGTGCCAGCAGTTTTCGCGGAACCGGAAACACCATATATTTT.

This clonotype was counted many times. V gene TRBV7-2 combines with J gene TRBJ2-1; weak D call: TRBD2 (5 bases). The CDR3 has 15 amino acids. The V gene lost 5 bases and the J gene lost 0 bases, with 11 bases spanning the gap. CDR1 and CDR2 (germline): SGHTA, FQGNSA. CDR3: CASSPRGSSYNEQFF. In nucleotides, the CDR3 is TGTGCCAGCAGCCCCCGTGGGAGCTCCTACAATGAGCAGTTCTTC.

The chain is built from TRBV20-1 and TRBJ2-7; D is possibly TRBD1 (6 bases). Germline V gene sequence: CDR1 DFQATT, CDR2 SNEGSKA (reference sequence). This CDR3 contains 13 residues. Trimming took off 0 bases at V and 6 bases at J, with 12 bases between the two ends. This CDR3 reads CSARDLSGVEQYF. DNA of the CDR3: TGCAGTGCTAGAGATTTGTCAGGGGTCGAGCAGTACTTC.

The sample holds a few counts of this clonotype. The J gene is TRBJ2-7, the V gene TRBV11-2, with D possibly matching TRBD1 (6 bases). Trimming took 3 bases from V and 0 from J, leaving 12 bases between them. In germline, CDR1 is SGHAT, CDR2 FQNNGV. The length of the CDR3 is 15 residues. CDR3 protein: CASSLFDRSSYEQYF. The CDR3, as DNA: TGTGCCAGCAGCTTGTTCGACAGGAGCTCCTACGAGCAGTACTTC.

The rearrangement links TRBV7-8 to TRBJ2-1; TRBD2 matches 9 bases. Germline values: CDR1 SGHVS, CDR2 FQNEAQ. Trimming at V came to 7 bases and at J to 9 bases, leaving 4 bases not matched to a gene. CDR3 length: 12 amino acids. The CDR3 DNA is TGTGCCAGCACCCCAGCGGGAGGTGAGCAGTTCTTC. This gives the protein CASTPAGGEQFF.

The rearrangement links TRBV7-9 to TRBJ2-6; D unresolved. Trimming stripped 5 bases from V and 2 bases from J, with 13 bases between. This CDR3 contains 16 residues. Looked up from germline, CDR1 is SEHNR and CDR2 is FQNEAQ (reference sequence). The CDR3 nucleotides are TGTGCCAGCAGCCCATACAGTGCAACTGGGGCCAACGTCCTGACTTTC. Protein product: CASSPYSATGANVLTF.

This clonotype was observed once. J is TRBJ1-5 and V is TRBV7-2; D gene unclear. Trimming shortened V by 1 base and J by 5 bases, and 6 bases separated the two germline ends. There are 13 residues in the CDR3. Germline loops: CDR1 SGHTA, CDR2 FQGNSA. DNA of the CDR3: TGTGCCAGCAGCTTAGATGTGGATCAGCCCCAGCATTTT. Its translation is CASSLDVDQPQHF.

The chain has TRBV11-2 and TRBJ2-7; possibly TRBD1 for D (5 bases). Germline lookup yields CDR1 SGHAT and CDR2 FQNNGV. The CDR3 loop spans 12 amino acids. Trimming left V 5 bases short and J 2 bases short, with 7 bases between. The CDR3, as DNA: TGTGCCAGCAGCGTGGACACCTACGAGCAGTACTTC. Translating gives CASSVDTYEQYF.

The CDR3 reads CASSLGPVSYGYTF. CDR3 sequence (DNA): TGTGCCAGCAGTTTAGGACCGGTATCCTATGGCTACACCTTC. The chain joins TRBV28 to TRBJ1-2; no reliable D call. Between the trimmed V and J ends, which lost 2 bases and 4 bases, there was a span of 11 bases. CDR3 length: 14 residues. Germline V gene data show CDR1 as MDHEN and CDR2 as SYDVKM.

The gene calls are TRBV9 and TRBJ1-1; D not certain. Trimming took off 0 bases at V and 4 bases at J, with 13 bases between the two ends. This CDR3 has 15 residues. Per germline, CDR1 SGDLS and CDR2 YYNGEE. The CDR3 reads CASSVAPGSGTEAFF. The CDR3, as DNA: TGTGCCAGCAGCGTAGCCCCCGGTTCGGGCACTGAAGCTTTCTTT. Full variable domain (rest looked up from reference TRBV9 and TRBJ1-1): DSGVTQTPKHLITATGQRVTLRCSPRSGDLSVYWYQQSLDQGLQFLIQYYNGEERAKGNILERFSAQQFPDLHSELNLSSLELGDSALYFCASSVAPGSGTEAFFGQGTRLTVV.

Worth noting for this clonotype: Because the CDR3 is missing its conserved closing phenylalanine or tryptophan, this is likely a read error. This chain connects TRBV7-2 to TRBJ2-6, with D possibly TRBD2 on 6 matching bases. Between the trimmed V and J ends, which lost 5 bases and 3 bases, there was a span of 11 bases. The CDR3 sequence is 15 residues long. Germline-derived CDR1 and CDR2 are SGHTA and FQGNSA. As DNA, the CDR3 is TGTGCCAGCAGCCCGGTGGGAGGTGGGGCCAACGTCCTGACTTTG. Amino acids: CASSPVGGGANVLTL.

This clonotype was counted once. For the CDR3, the DNA is TGTGCCAGCAGCTTATACCGGAGGGCCGTAAAAAATGAGCAGTTCTTC. Amino acids: CASSLYRRAVKNEQFF. This rearrangement joins TRBV7-8 to TRBJ2-1, with D possibly being TRBD2 (6 bases). Germline lookup yields CDR1 SGHVS and CDR2 FQNEAQ. V was cut by 2 bases and J by 7 bases, with 18 bases left in between. CDR3 length equals 16 residues.

This clonotype came up a few times. The rearrangement links TRBV6-1 to TRBJ1-5; D remains ambiguous. V was shortened by 7 bases and J by 5 bases, with 24 bases between the two germline ends. CDR3 length: 17 amino acids. Germline CDR1 reads MNHNS; CDR2 reads SASEGT. The CDR3 here is CASISRREADCDQPQHF. The CDR3 nucleotides read TGTGCCAGCATTTCCCGTAGGGAGGCCGACTGCGATCAGCCCCAGCATTTT.

The V call is TRBV15, the J call TRBJ1-1; D is ambiguous. V gave up 1 base and J gave up 6 bases, with 15 bases separating them. The CDR3 is 15 residues long. Germline V gene lookup returns CDR1 LNHNV and CDR2 YYDKDF (reference sequence). This chain's CDR3 is CATSRAREPYAEAFF. CDR3 in DNA: TGTGCCACCAGCAGAGCCCGGGAACCTTACGCTGAAGCTTTCTTT.

The sample holds a few counts of this clonotype. The chain links TRBV28 to TRBJ2-7; the D is unclear. Deletions cut 6 bases from V and 6 bases from J, with 15 bases between. This CDR3 contains 13 residues. Germline loops: CDR1 MDHEN, CDR2 SYDVKM. The chain's CDR3 is CASSLPEVSEQYF. The CDR3 DNA reads TGTGCCAGCAGCCTCCCCGAGGTATCCGAGCAGTACTTC.

A few counts support this clonotype. The DNA for the CDR3 is TGTGCCAGCAGCTCGGGGACTGCTTATAGCAATCAGCCCCAGCATTTT. This encodes CASSSGTAYSNQPQHF. The chain combines TRBV7-6 with TRBJ1-5, with a weak D call TRBD1 (5 bases). Trimming removed 4 bases from V and 0 bases from J, with 13 bases in between. Germline V gene sequence: CDR1 SGHVS, CDR2 FNYEAQ. The CDR3 runs to 16 residues.

This clonotype was recorded only once. The chain couples TRBV9 to TRBJ1-1; 7 positions match TRBD1. Trimming removed 3 bases from V and 8 bases from J; junction bases left unmatched: 7. CDR3 size: 13 residues. CDR1 is SGDLS, CDR2 YYNGEE, per germline. CDR3 residues: CASSALQGSEAFF. Written as DNA, the CDR3 is TGTGCCAGCAGCGCCCTACAGGGGTCGGAAGCTTTCTTT.